These T cell receptor beta chains were read from a single sample in a study of identical twins. From the 5' RACE reads, TCRdb called clonotypes with MiXCR, one entry per CDR3 protein. The sample includes 430,000 or so distinct CDR3 sequences, 20% to 25% of them seen just once. Separately, the same data were catalogued under a study of T cells expressing NK-cell markers.

Material for sequencing was CD4+ T cells sorted from blood. These receptors were collected from a young woman in good health. CDR3s include the opening cysteine and the closing phenylalanine or tryptophan. Fields, in order: CDR3 protein, CDR3 DNA, clone size, J gene, D gene, V gene. A D gene is named only where the DNA matches it firmly. Clone sizes are given selectively: once, few, many, or a class where the clone is expanded.

CDR3 protein: CASSFRDRAHGYTF; CDR3 DNA: TGTGCCAGCAGCTTCCGGGACAGGGCTCATGGCTACACCTTC; clone size: many; J gene: TRBJ1-2; D gene: TRBD1; V gene: TRBV7-9
CDR3 protein: CASSLKLAGGQFF; CDR3 DNA: TGTGCCAGCAGTTTAAAACTAGCGGGAGGGCAGTTCTTC; clone size: few; J gene: TRBJ2-1; D gene: TRBD2; V gene: TRBV27
CDR3 protein: CSARASREAYEQYF; CDR3 DNA: TGCAGTGCTAGAGCGTCGAGGGAGGCCTACGAGCAGTACTTC; clone size: few; J gene: TRBJ2-7; D gene: .; V gene: TRBV20-1
CDR3 protein: CASSGAGSSYNEQFF; CDR3 DNA: TGCGCCAGCAGCGGAGCGGGGAGCTCCTACAATGAGCAGTTCTTC; clone size: .; J gene: TRBJ2-1; D gene: TRBD2; V gene: TRBV5-1
CDR3 protein: CSAWNRDKPYEQYF; CDR3 DNA: TGCAGTGCTTGGAATCGGGACAAACCCTACGAGCAGTACTTC; clone size: few; J gene: TRBJ2-7; D gene: .; V gene: TRBV20-1
CDR3 protein: CASSRTRGEQYF; CDR3 DNA: TGCGCCAGCAGCCGGACTAGAGGCGAGCAGTACTTC; clone size: few; J gene: TRBJ2-7; D gene: TRBD2; V gene: TRBV5-1
CDR3 protein: CATSGSGQIEAFF; CDR3 DNA: TGTGCCACCAGTGGTTCAGGACAGATTGAAGCTTTCTTT; clone size: .; J gene: TRBJ1-1; D gene: .; V gene: TRBV24-1
CDR3 protein: CSASVPAGNTIYF; CDR3 DNA: TGCAGTGCTAGTGTCCCGGCTGGGAACACCATATATTTT; clone size: few; J gene: TRBJ1-3; D gene: .; V gene: TRBV20-1
CDR3 protein: CASSARTGAYEQYF; CDR3 DNA: TGCGCCAGCAGCGCGCGGACAGGGGCCTACGAGCAGTACTTC; clone size: few; J gene: TRBJ2-7; D gene: TRBD1; V gene: TRBV5-1
CDR3 protein: CASSFEVAGYEQYF; CDR3 DNA: TGTGCCAGCAGCTTCGAGGTAGCTGGGTACGAGCAGTACTTC; clone size: .; J gene: TRBJ2-7; D gene: .; V gene: TRBV5-4
CDR3 protein: CASISGQDQPQHF; CDR3 DNA: TGTGCCAGCATTTCGGGACAAGATCAGCCCCAGCATTTT; clone size: .; J gene: TRBJ1-5; D gene: .; V gene: TRBV2
CDR3 protein: CASGTGPGELFF; CDR3 DNA: TGTGCCAGCGGAACAGGGCCCGGGGAGCTGTTTTTT; clone size: few; J gene: TRBJ2-2; D gene: .; V gene: TRBV7-9
CDR3 protein: CASSFVATSYEQYF; CDR3 DNA: TGTGCCAGCAGCTTTGTGGCTACCAGCTACGAGCAGTACTTC; clone size: .; J gene: TRBJ2-7; D gene: .; V gene: TRBV7-8
CDR3 protein: CASGSRGLSTGELFF; CDR3 DNA: TGTGCCAGCGGGTCCCGGGGGCTCAGCACCGGGGAGCTGTTTTTT; clone size: few; J gene: TRBJ2-2; D gene: .; V gene: TRBV12-3/TRBV12-4
CDR3 protein: CASSSGSGLGIYEQYF; CDR3 DNA: TGTGCCAGCAGTTCCGGCTCCGGACTAGGTATCTACGAGCAGTACTTC; clone size: few; J gene: TRBJ2-7; D gene: TRBD2; V gene: TRBV6-2/TRBV6-3
CDR3 protein: CASSQDGGTSGSWETQYF; CDR3 DNA: TGCGCCAGCAGCCAAGATGGGGGTACTAGCGGGAGCTGGGAGACCCAGTACTTC; clone size: .; J gene: TRBJ2-5; D gene: TRBD2; V gene: TRBV4-3
CDR3 protein: CASSNRDPTYNEQFF; CDR3 DNA: TGTGCCAGCAGCAATCGGGACCCCACCTACAATGAGCAGTTCTTC; clone size: .; J gene: TRBJ2-1; D gene: .; V gene: TRBV9
CDR3 protein: CASSDRGLANQPQHF; CDR3 DNA: TGTGCCAGCAGTGATCGGGGGTTGGCCAATCAGCCCCAGCATTTT; clone size: .; J gene: TRBJ1-5; D gene: .; V gene: TRBV2